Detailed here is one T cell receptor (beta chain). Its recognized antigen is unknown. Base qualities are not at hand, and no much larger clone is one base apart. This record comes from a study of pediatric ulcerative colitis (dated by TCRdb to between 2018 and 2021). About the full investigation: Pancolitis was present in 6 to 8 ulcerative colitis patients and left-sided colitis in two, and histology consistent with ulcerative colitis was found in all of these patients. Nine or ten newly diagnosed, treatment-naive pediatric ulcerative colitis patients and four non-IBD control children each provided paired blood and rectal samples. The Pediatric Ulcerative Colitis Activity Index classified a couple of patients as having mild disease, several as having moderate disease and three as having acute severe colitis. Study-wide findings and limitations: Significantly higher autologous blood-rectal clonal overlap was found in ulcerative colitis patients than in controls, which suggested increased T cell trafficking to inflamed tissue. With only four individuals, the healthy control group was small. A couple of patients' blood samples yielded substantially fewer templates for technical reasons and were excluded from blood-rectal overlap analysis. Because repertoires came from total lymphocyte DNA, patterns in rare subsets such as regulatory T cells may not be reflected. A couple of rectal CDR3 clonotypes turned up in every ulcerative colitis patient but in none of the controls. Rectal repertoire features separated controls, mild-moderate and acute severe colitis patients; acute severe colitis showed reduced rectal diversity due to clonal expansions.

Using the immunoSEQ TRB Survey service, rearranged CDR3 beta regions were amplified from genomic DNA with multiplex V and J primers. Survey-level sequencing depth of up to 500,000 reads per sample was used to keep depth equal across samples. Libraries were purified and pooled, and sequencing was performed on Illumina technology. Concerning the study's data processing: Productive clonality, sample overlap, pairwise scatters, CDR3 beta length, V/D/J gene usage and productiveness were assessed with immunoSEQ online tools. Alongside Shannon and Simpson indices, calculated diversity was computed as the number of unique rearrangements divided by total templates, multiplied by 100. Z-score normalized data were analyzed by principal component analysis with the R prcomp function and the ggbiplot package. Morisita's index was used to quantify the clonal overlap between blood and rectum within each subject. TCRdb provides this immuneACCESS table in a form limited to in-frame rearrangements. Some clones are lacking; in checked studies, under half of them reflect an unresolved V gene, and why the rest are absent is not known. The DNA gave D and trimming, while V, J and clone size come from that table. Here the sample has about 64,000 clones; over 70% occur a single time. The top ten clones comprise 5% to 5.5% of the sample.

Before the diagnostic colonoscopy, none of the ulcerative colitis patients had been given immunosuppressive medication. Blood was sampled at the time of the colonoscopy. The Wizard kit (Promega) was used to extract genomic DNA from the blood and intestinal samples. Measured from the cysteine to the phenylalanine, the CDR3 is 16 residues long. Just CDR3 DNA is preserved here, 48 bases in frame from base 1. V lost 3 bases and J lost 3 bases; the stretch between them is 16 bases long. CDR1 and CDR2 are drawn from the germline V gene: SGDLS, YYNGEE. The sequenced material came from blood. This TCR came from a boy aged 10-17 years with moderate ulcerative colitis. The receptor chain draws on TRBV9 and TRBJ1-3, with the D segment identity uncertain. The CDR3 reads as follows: CASSAREGVFGNTIYF. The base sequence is TGTGCCAGCAGCGCGAGGGAGGGAGTATTTGGAAACACCATATATTTT.